These 15 T cell receptor beta chains were sequenced from one sample in a study of OX40 agonist ivuxolimab in advanced cancers. The library was generated by the immunoSEQ multiplex PCR assay. Held by TCRdb, this immuneACCESS table contains in-frame sequences only and omits some clones. Under half of the omission traces to an unresolved V gene where checked; the cause of the rest is unknown. The sample table records 52,000 or so clones; about four fifths of these occur just once. Around 0.65% of the sample is held by the ten biggest clonotypes. Here the sequenced sample was CD4+ or CD8+ T cells sorted from blood, taken in a trial of the OX40 agonist ivuxolimab. These receptors were collected from an adult with an advanced solid tumor such as melanoma, head and neck, liver or kidney cancer.

V usage is TRBV9 and J usage is TRBJ2-2; weak D call: TRBD1 (5 bases). Germline CDR1 SGDLS, CDR2 YYNGEE. V was pared by 4 bases and J by 6 bases, with 19 bases between. The CDR3 has 16 amino acids. The CDR3, as DNA: TGTGCCAGCAGCTTCCGACCTCAGGGTCGAGCCGGGGAGCTGTTTTTT. Its translation: CASSFRPQGRAGELFF.

V and J are TRBV5-6 and TRBJ1-6, with D hard to call. The CDR3 length is 14 residues. The V gene's germline CDR1 is SGHDT and CDR2 YYEEEE. The germline V and J ends were trimmed by 6 bases and 4 bases, with 11 bases remaining between them. CDR3 loop: CASKPREYNSPLHF. DNA of the CDR3: TGTGCCAGCAAGCCGAGGGAGTATAATTCACCCCTCCACTTT.

In DNA form, the CDR3 reads TGTGCCAGCAGTTTAACGGACACAGCGGCGACCCAGTACTTC. Its translation is CASSLTDTAATQYF. The chain combines TRBV28 with TRBJ2-5; D is possibly TRBD1 or TRBD2 (5 bases each). Trimming took off 2 bases at V and 7 bases at J, with 14 bases between the two ends. The CDR3 is 14 residues long. The germline gives CDR1 MDHEN, CDR2 SYDVKM.

The chain carries TRBV15 and TRBJ1-3; D possibly corresponds to TRBD1 (5 bases). Germline values: CDR1 LNHNV, CDR2 YYDKDF (reference sequence). CDR3 size: 16 residues. V lost 3 bases and J lost 0, with 12 bases in between. The DNA for the CDR3 is TGTGCCACCAGCAGTTGGACCGGGACCTCTGGAAACACCATATATTTT. Its protein product is CATSSWTGTSGNTIYF.

The chain carries TRBV19 and TRBJ1-1; D unclear. V was trimmed by 3 bases and J by 0 bases, leaving 11 bases between them. The germline V gene encodes CDR1 LNHDA and CDR2 SQIVND (reference sequence). There are 15 residues in the CDR3. CDR3 sequence (DNA): TGTGCCAGTAGTATCGCAGGAGTAGTGAACACTGAAGCTTTCTTT. Amino acid sequence: CASSIAGVVNTEAFF.

This chain connects TRBV11-2 to TRBJ2-7; maybe TRBD1 (6 bases). Trimming took 5 bases from V and 3 from J, leaving 23 bases between them. Germline V gene sequence: CDR1 SGHAT, CDR2 FQNNGV. This CDR3 has 17 residues. This CDR3 is CASSPTSRMDSNYEQYF. In DNA form, the CDR3 reads TGTGCCAGCAGCCCGACGAGTCGGATGGACAGCAACTACGAGCAGTACTTC.

This clone was found a few times. The CDR3 nucleotides are TGTGCCAGCAGCCCATACACTGAAGCTTTCTTT. Its protein product is CASSPYTEAFF. The chain is built from TRBV7-2 and TRBJ1-1; the D is unclear. V was shortened by 5 bases and J by 3 bases, with 4 bases between the two germline ends. This CDR3 is 11 amino acids long. Germline V gene sequence: CDR1 SGHTA, CDR2 FQGNSA.

V is TRBV7-2 and J is TRBJ2-4, with D unresolved. The CDR3 runs 14 residues. Trimming took 1 base from V and 4 from J, leaving 8 bases between them. CDR1 SGHTA and CDR2 FQGNSA come from the germline V gene. CDR3 DNA sequence: TGTGCCAGCAGCTTAGGGTCAGTTAAAAACATTCAGTACTTC. Translating it yields CASSLGSVKNIQYF.

This sequence joins TRBV7-2 and TRBJ2-3, with 8 bases identical to TRBD2. This CDR3 comprises 17 residues. V was clipped by 5 bases and J by 0 bases; unmatched bases: 10. Germline V gives CDR1 SGHTA, CDR2 FQGNSA. The CDR3 loop reads CASSPGLGEPSTDTQYF. DNA of the CDR3: TGTGCCAGCAGCCCGGGACTAGGGGAACCTAGCACAGATACGCAGTATTTT.

The J gene is TRBJ2-7, the V gene TRBV6-5; possibly TRBD1 for D (5 bases). This CDR3 has 13 residues. V was pared by 1 base and J by 6 bases, with 10 bases between. Germline V lookup: CDR1 MNHEY, CDR2 SVGAGI. CDR3 sequence: CASSYFQGGEQYF. The CDR3 bases are TGTGCCAGCAGTTACTTTCAGGGTGGCGAGCAGTACTTC.

This clone was observed once. This rearrangement joins TRBV27 to TRBJ2-2; TRBD2 is a possible D gene (6 bases). The length of the CDR3 is 16 residues. Germline-derived CDR1 and CDR2 are MNHEY and SMNVEV (reference sequence). Trimming left V 2 bases short and J 6 bases short, with 16 bases between. The CDR3 DNA is TGTGCCAGCAGTTTAGGGAGGTCGGGGCGTGCCGGGGAGCTGTTTTTT. The encoded protein is CASSLGRSGRAGELFF.

The chain employs TRBV6-1 and TRBJ2-7; 8 bases align to TRBD2. V shed 4 bases and J 2 bases; nucleotides not matched to a gene: 13. CDR3 length: 17 amino acids. From germline, CDR1 is MNHNS and CDR2 SASEGT. CDR3 region: CASSVVPSSGGPYEQYF. DNA of the CDR3: TGTGCCAGCAGTGTAGTCCCTTCGAGCGGGGGTCCCTACGAGCAGTACTTC.

The chain carries TRBV5-1 and TRBJ2-3; TRBD2 might be the D (6 bases). Deletions cut 6 bases from V and 0 bases from J, with 8 bases between. Germline lookup yields CDR1 SGHRS and CDR2 YFSETQ. This CDR3 contains 13 residues. The CDR3 DNA reads as TGCGCCAGCAAGAGCGGGAGCACAGATACGCAGTATTTT. Protein product: CASKSGSTDTQYF.

This clone was picked up one time. The chain combines TRBV5-1 with TRBJ1-1; no clear D. The length of the CDR3 is 14 residues. Germline V gene lookup returns CDR1 SGHRS and CDR2 YFSETQ. V was trimmed by 1 base and J by 1 base, leaving 8 bases between them. CDR3 DNA sequence: TGCGCCAGCAGCTTGAACACAGCGAACACTGAAGCTTTCTTT. The encoded protein is CASSLNTANTEAFF.

The rearrangement uses TRBV30 and TRBJ2-2; D uncertain. The CDR3 is made up of 14 amino acids. CDR1 and CDR2 (germline): GTSNPN, SVGIG (reference sequence). V lost 2 bases and J 6 bases, leaving 13 bases between the germline ends. The chain's CDR3 is CAWSSTRWAGELFF. The CDR3 nucleotides are TGTGCCTGGAGTAGTACTCGTTGGGCCGGGGAGCTGTTTTTT.